This TCR beta chain emerged from a study of blood T cells in healthy people across ages. General study findings and limits: Naive and antigen-experienced cells were not separated, limiting conclusive comparison.

Concerning this clonotype: The antigen is undetermined.

V lost 2 bases and J 0 bases, leaving 8 bases between the germline ends. Germline V lookup: CDR1 KGHSH, CDR2 LQKENI. The CDR3 has 15 residues. Through a sample-barcoded 5' primer and a J-beta primer mix, a second PCR was run for 7 to 11 cycles. TCRdb analysed the 5' RACE reads with MiXCR anew, one entry per CDR3 protein. The repertoire holds 1.8 million or so distinct CDR3 sequences, around 40% seen once, with more than 20% in the top ten. This TCR was sampled from a human donor in good health. Sequencing was performed on blood. The J gene is TRBJ2-1, the V gene TRBV18; unclear D gene. CDR3 DNA: TGTGCCAGCTCACCAATGGGAAGCTCCTACAATGAGCAGTTCTTC. Protein sequence: CASSPMGSSYNEQFF.